The rows below give T cell receptor beta chains drawn from one sample of a study of PD-L1 blockade in urothelial cancer. Produced via immunoSEQ multiplex PCR; TCRdb's table is partial and in-frame only. The repertoire has over 20,000 clones, 65% to 90% of them found once; the top ten carry roughly 30%. This specimen was PBMCs, taken around atezolizumab (anti-PD-L1) treatment. The receptors come from a man in his sixties with urothelial cancer. Each CDR3 is given with its conserved first and last residue. A D gene is named only where the DNA matches it firmly. Size is omitted from some rows. Given values are once, few, many or a class for expanded clones.

J gene	V gene	D gene	clone size	CDR3 protein	CDR3 DNA
TRBJ1-2	TRBV7-2	TRBD1	.	CASSYQTKTGTGGGGYTF	TGTGCCAGCAGCTACCAGACAAAGACCGGGACAGGGGGCGGTGGCTACACCTTC
TRBJ1-1	TRBV6-5	.	.	CASSYGDSTFEAFF	TGTGCCAGCAGTTACGGTGACAGCACCTTTGAAGCTTTCTTT
TRBJ1-2	TRBV6-5	TRBD1	few	CASRVRDRDGYTF	TGTGCCAGCAGAGTCCGGGACAGAGATGGCTACACCTTC
TRBJ1-1	TRBV6-5	.	.	CASTIPGKAFF	TGTGCCAGCACCATCCCAGGGAAGGCTTTCTTT
TRBJ2-1	TRBV28	TRBD1	.	CASSSHRGSYNEQFF	TGTGCCAGCAGTTCTCACAGGGGATCCTACAATGAGCAGTTCTTC
TRBJ2-7	TRBV5-1	.	.	CASSPQVSASTYEQYF	TGCGCCAGCAGCCCCCAGGTCTCAGCTTCTACCTACGAGCAGTACTTC
TRBJ2-3	TRBV6-1	TRBD1	.	CASSVTRGRGTDTQYF	TGTGCCAGCAGTGTAACCAGGGGCAGGGGGACAGATACGCAGTATTTT
TRBJ2-7	TRBV7-2	.	.	CASSLDSGEQYF	TGTGCCAGCAGCTTAGACTCAGGCGAGCAGTACTTC
TRBJ2-7	TRBV9	.	.	CASSVAGQPTSSYEQYF	TGTGCCAGCAGCGTAGCTGGACAGCCTACCTCGTCCTACGAGCAGTACTTC
TRBJ1-2	TRBV19	.	.	CASSLQGRRLNYGYTF	TGTGCCAGTAGTTTACAGGGACGTAGATTGAACTATGGCTACACCTTC
TRBJ2-7	TRBV6-5	.	.	CASSRTGQAYEQYF	TGTGCCAGCAGTCGTACGGGACAAGCTTACGAGCAGTACTTC
TRBJ2-1	TRBV5-4	TRBD2	.	CASSLGLRTSGIKGYNEQFF	TGTGCCAGCAGCTTGGGTCTGAGGACTAGCGGCATAAAGGGCTACAATGAGCAGTTCTTC
TRBJ1-3	TRBV11-2	TRBD1	.	CASSLAGQSTIYF	TGTGCCAGCAGCTTAGCGGGACAGAGCACCATATATTTT
TRBJ1-6	TRBV2	TRBD1	.	CASSRGGQGNSPLHF	TGTGCCAGCAGCCGAGGGGGACAGGGGAATTCACCCCTCCACTTT
TRBJ2-2	TRBV7-9	TRBD1	.	CASNRGNTGELFF	TGTGCCAGCAACAGGGGGAACACCGGGGAGCTGTTTTTT
TRBJ1-6	TRBV5-4	TRBD1	.	CASSVGTGANNSPLHF	TGTGCCAGCAGCGTAGGGACAGGGGCAAATAATTCACCCCTCCACTTT
TRBJ2-1	TRBV10-1	.	.	CASSDLQGINEQFF	TGCGCCAGCAGTGACTTACAGGGTATCAATGAGCAGTTCTTC
TRBJ2-1	TRBV7-9	TRBD2	.	CASSFRLAGGRSNEQFF	TGTGCCAGCAGCTTCAGACTAGCGGGGGGGCGGTCCAATGAGCAGTTCTTC
TRBJ2-5	TRBV11-2	TRBD2	.	CASSLKTLGLAQETQYF	TGTGCCAGCAGCTTAAAGACCTTGGGACTAGCGCAAGAGACCCAGTACTTC
TRBJ1-2	TRBV6-1	TRBD1	.	CASSEETGGNYGYTF	TGTGCCAGCAGTGAAGAAACAGGGGGGAACTATGGCTACACCTTC
TRBJ1-1	TRBV4-2	.	.	CASSQDQGAPVNTEAFF	TGTGCCAGCAGCCAAGATCAAGGGGCCCCCGTGAACACTGAAGCTTTCTTT
TRBJ2-7	TRBV5-1	.	.	CASSTAGEGEQYF	TGCGCCAGCAGCACGGCAGGGGAAGGCGAGCAGTACTTC
TRBJ1-2	TRBV6-1	.	once	CASRDFPIF	TGTGCCAGCAGGGACTTTCCCATCTTC
TRBJ1-1	TRBV18	.	hyperexpanded	CASSPSPGLTEAFF	TGTGCCAGCTCACCCTCGCCTGGGCTCACTGAAGCTTTCTTT
TRBJ1-3	TRBV2	.	.	CSSRPGVSGNTIYF	TGTTCCTCAAGACCAGGGGTCTCTGGAAACACCATATATTTT
TRBJ1-2	TRBV28	.	.	CASSSGGGAQNYGYTF	TGTGCCAGCAGTTCCGGTGGGGGGGCGCAGAACTATGGCTACACCTTC
TRBJ1-2	TRBV28	.	.	CASSSTGRELYGYTF	TGTGCCAGCAGTTCCACGGGGCGGGAGCTCTATGGCTACACCTTC
TRBJ2-7	TRBV9	TRBD1	.	CASSVAGRQGSYEQYF	TGTGCCAGCAGCGTAGCTGGGCGACAGGGGTCCTACGAGCAGTACTTC
TRBJ2-3	TRBV5-1	.	.	CASSLKSSRDTQYF	TGCGCCAGCAGCTTGAAGTCTAGCCGAGATACGCAGTATTTT
TRBJ1-4	TRBV6-5	TRBD1	.	CASRKSGGEKLFF	TGTGCCAGCAGGAAGTCAGGGGGTGAAAAACTGTTTTTT
TRBJ2-7	TRBV5-6	.	.	CASSFMSGLPYEQYF	TGTGCCAGCAGCTTTATGAGCGGGCTCCCCTACGAGCAGTACTTC
TRBJ1-3	TRBV6-5	TRBD1	.	CASSRQGGNTIYF	TGTGCCAGCAGCCGACAGGGAGGAAACACCATATATTTT
TRBJ1-1	TRBV19	TRBD1	.	CASRGQGIEHVNTEAFF	TGTGCCAGTAGGGGACAGGGGATAGAGCACGTGAACACTGAAGCTTTCTTT
TRBJ1-3	TRBV7-6	.	.	CASSLGAGRSGNTIYF	TGTGCCAGCAGCTTAGGGGCAGGGCGCTCTGGAAACACCATATATTTT
TRBJ2-1	TRBV10-1	.	.	CASSERLGSEQFF	TGCGCCAGCAGTGAGCGACTAGGAAGTGAGCAGTTCTTC
TRBJ1-1	TRBV30	.	.	CAWDRGGTTPEAFF	TGTGCCTGGGACCGCGGGGGAACAACACCTGAAGCTTTCTTT
TRBJ1-1	TRBV18	.	.	CASSPTFSRDWNTEAFF	TGTGCCAGCTCACCAACTTTCTCAAGGGACTGGAACACTGAAGCTTTCTTT
TRBJ1-5	TRBV2	.	.	CASRPERQAGQPQHF	TGTGCCAGCAGGCCAGAGCGACAGGCGGGTCAGCCCCAGCATTTT
TRBJ1-2	TRBV27	.	.	CASRSWVGGGYTF	TGTGCCAGCAGGTCGTGGGTCGGCGGGGGCTACACCTTC
TRBJ2-7	TRBV5-4	TRBD1	once	CASSLTGVGGEQYF	TGTGCCAGCAGCCTGACAGGGGTCGGAGGGGAGCAGTACTTC
TRBJ1-2	TRBV5-6	TRBD1	.	CASSDTQGRAGYTF	TGTGCCAGCAGCGATACACAGGGGCGAGCTGGCTACACCTTC
TRBJ2-4	TRBV5-4	TRBD2	.	CASSREGTDLQGNIQYF	TGTGCCAGCAGCCGGGAGGGAACGGACCTACAAGGAAACATTCAGTACTTC